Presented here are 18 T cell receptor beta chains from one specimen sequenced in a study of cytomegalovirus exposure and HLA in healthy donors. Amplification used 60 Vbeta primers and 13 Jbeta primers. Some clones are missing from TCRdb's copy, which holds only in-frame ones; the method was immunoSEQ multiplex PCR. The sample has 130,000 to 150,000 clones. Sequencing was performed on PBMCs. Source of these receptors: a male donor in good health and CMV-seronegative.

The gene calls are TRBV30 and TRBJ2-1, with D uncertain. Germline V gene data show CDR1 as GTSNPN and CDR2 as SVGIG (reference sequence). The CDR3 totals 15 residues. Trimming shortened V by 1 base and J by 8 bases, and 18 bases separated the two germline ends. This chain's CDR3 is CAWSEIGSLNDEQFF. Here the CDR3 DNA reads TGTGCCTGGAGTGAAATCGGGTCCCTGAACGATGAGCAGTTCTTC.

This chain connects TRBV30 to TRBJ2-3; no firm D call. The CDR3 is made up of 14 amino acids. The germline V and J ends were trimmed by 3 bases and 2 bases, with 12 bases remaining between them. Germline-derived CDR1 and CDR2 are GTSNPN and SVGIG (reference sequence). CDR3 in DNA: TGTGCCTGGAGCGTCAAGCGATTCACAGATACGCAGTATTTT. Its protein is CAWSVKRFTDTQYF.

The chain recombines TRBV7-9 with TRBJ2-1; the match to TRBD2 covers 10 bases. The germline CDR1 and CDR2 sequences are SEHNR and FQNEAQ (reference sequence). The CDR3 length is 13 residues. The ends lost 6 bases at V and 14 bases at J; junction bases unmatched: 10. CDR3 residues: CASRQSGTSDKFF. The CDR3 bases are TGTGCCAGCAGGCAATCCGGGACTAGCGATAAGTTCTTC.

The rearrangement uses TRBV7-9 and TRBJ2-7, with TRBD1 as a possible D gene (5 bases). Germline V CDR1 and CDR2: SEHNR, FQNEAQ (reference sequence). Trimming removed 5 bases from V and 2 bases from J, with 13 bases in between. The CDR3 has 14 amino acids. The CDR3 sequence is CASSADTLAYEQYF. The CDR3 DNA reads TGTGCCAGCAGCGCGGACACGTTGGCCTACGAGCAGTACTTC.

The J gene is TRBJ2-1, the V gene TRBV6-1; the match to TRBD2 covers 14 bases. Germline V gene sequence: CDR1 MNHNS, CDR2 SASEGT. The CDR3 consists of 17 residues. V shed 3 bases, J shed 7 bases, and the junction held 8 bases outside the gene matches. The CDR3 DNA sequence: TGTGCCAGCAGTGACGGGACTAGCGGGAGAATAAGGAATGAGCAGTTCTTC. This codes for CASSDGTSGRIRNEQFF.

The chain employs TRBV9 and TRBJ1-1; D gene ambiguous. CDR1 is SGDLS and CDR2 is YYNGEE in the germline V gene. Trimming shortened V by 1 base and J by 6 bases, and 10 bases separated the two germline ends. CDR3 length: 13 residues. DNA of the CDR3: TGTGCCAGCAGCGTATGGGCCGGTTCTGAAGCTTTCTTT. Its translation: CASSVWAGSEAFF.

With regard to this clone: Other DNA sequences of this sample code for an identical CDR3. The CDR3 region is CASSEGREGSPLHF. In nucleotides, the CDR3 is TGTGCCAGCAGTGAGGGCAGAGAGGGTTCACCCCTCCACTTT. The chain links TRBV2 to TRBJ1-6; unclear D gene. V was pared by 3 bases and J by 9 bases, with 12 bases between. CDR3 length: 14 amino acids. The V gene's germline CDR1 is SNHLY and CDR2 FYNNEI.

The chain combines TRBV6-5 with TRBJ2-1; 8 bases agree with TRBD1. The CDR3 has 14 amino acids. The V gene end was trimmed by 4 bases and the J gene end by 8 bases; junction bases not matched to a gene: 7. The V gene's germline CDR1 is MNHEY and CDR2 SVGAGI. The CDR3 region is CASSSLDRVYEQFF. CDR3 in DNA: TGTGCCAGCAGTTCCTTGGACAGGGTGTATGAGCAGTTCTTC.

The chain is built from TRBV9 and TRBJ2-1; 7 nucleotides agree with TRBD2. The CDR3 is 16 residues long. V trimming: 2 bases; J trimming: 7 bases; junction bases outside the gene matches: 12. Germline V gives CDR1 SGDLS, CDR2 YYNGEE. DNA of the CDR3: TGTGCCAGCAGCGTTCAACTAGCGCTGTCGTGGAATGAGCAGTTCTTC. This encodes CASSVQLALSWNEQFF.

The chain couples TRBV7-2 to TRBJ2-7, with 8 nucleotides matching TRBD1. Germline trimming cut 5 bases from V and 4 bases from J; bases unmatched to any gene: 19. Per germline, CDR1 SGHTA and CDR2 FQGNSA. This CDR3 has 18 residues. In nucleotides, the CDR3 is TGTGCCAGCAGCACGCAGGACAGGGCCGGGGCGACACCTTACGAGCAGTACTTC. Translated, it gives CASSTQDRAGATPYEQYF.

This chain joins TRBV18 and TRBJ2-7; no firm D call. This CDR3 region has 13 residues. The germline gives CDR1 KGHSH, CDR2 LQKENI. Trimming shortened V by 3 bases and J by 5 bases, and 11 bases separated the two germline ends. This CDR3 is CASSPPTLNEQYF. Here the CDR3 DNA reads TGTGCCAGCTCACCCCCGACTCTCAACGAGCAGTACTTC.

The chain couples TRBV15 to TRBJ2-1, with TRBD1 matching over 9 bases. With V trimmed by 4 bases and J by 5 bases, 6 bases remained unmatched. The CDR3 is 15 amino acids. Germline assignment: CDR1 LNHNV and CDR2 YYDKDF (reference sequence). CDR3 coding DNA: TGTGCCACCAGCAAAATTGGACAGGGGAACAATGAGCAGTTCTTC. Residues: CATSKIGQGNNEQFF.

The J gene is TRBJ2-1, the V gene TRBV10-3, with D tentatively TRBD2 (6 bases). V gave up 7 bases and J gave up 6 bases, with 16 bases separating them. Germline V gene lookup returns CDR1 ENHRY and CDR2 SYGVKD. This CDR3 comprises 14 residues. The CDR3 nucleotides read TGTGCCATCAATCTGGGAGGCCCCCGCAATGAGCAGTTCTTC. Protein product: CAINLGGPRNEQFF.

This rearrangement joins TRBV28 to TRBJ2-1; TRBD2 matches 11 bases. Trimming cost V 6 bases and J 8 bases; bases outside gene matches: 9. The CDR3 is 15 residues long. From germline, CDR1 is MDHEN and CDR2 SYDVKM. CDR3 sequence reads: CASSTSGRSLDEQFF. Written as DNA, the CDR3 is TGTGCCAGCAGCACTAGCGGGAGATCGTTGGATGAGCAGTTCTTC.

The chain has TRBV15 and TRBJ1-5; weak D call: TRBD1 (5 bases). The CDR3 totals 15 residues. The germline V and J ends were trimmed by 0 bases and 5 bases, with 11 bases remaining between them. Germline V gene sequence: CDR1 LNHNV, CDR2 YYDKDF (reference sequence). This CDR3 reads CATSRDPSRDQPQHF. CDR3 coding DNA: TGTGCCACCAGCAGAGACCCGTCCAGGGATCAGCCCCAGCATTTT.

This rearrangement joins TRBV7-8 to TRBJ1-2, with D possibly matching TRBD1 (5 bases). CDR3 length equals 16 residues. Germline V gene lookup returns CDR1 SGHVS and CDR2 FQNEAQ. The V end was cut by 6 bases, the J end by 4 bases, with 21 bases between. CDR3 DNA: TGTGCCAGCAGTCCCTTCAGGGTGCCGGGTGGCTATGGCTACACCTTC. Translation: CASSPFRVPGGYGYTF.

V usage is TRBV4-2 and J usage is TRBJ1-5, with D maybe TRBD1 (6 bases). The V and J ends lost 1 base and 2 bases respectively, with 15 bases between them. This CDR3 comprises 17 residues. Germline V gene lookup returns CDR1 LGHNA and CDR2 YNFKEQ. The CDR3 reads CASSQVSSGGGNQPQHF. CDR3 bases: TGTGCCAGCAGCCAAGTATCGTCGGGGGGCGGCAATCAGCCCCAGCATTTT.

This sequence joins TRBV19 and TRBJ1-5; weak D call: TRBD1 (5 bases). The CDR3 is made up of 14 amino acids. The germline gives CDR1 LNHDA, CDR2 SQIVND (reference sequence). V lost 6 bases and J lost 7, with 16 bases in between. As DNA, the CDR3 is TGTGCCAGTAGGCTTGGCGGGGGTTCCCAGCCCCAGCATTTT. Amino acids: CASRLGGGSQPQHF.